These 2 T cell receptor beta chains were all obtained from the same sample, sequenced in a study of CD8 T cells in Susac syndrome. A quantity of about 0.5 to 1 ug RNA underwent reverse transcription using random hexamers. TCRdb fed the immunoSEQ multiplex PCR reads into MiXCR, producing one record per CDR3 protein. The table lists roughly 140,000 distinct CDR3 sequences, around 95% of them singletons. Material: CD8+ T cells from PBMCs. These receptor sequences come from a human donor with multiple sclerosis.

This chain joins TRBV29-1 and TRBJ1-1; D is ambiguous. Germline-derived CDR1 and CDR2 are SQVTM and ANQGSEA. V was trimmed by 6 bases and J by 1 base, leaving 12 bases between them. This CDR3 has 13 residues. The CDR3 is CSVSGVRNTEAFF. For the CDR3, the DNA is TGCAGCGTGTCCGGAGTGAGGAACACTGAAGCTTTCTTT.

This chain uses TRBV7-3 with TRBJ2-5; TRBD1 agrees at 8 bases. V lost 5 bases and J lost 5; bases outside the gene matches: 7. Germline CDR1 and CDR2: SGHTA and FQGTGA. There are 14 residues in the CDR3. The CDR3 region has the DNA TGTGCCAGCAGCCTGCAGGGGGCGGGGGAGACCCAGTACTTC. Protein sequence: CASSLQGAGETQYF.